This T cell receptor beta chain came from a study of shared clonotypes between healthy human individuals. Deep-level assay runs were performed. Researchers divided each subset's genomic DNA evenly across several immunoSEQ plates. Repertoires were generated with immunoSEQ multiplex PCR, while TCRdb's copy carries only in-frame clones and drops some. The sample shows 760,000 or so clones, roughly 96% of them seen only once. V was pared by 2 bases and J by 2 bases, with 9 bases of the junction left unmatched. This CDR3 has 17 residues. Naive CD8 cells lacked CD45RO, underwent positive selection for CCR7 and left out terminally differentiated effector memory CD45RA+ cells.

The sequence was obtained from a man younger than 45 in good health. The chain is built from TRBV5-7 and TRBJ2-1; 8 bases are shared with TRBD2. TRBV5-7 is assigned to the ORF class and has an uncertain function. The sample comprised naive CD8+ T cells sorted from blood. CDR3 region: CASSLVKGGRTYNEQFF. CDR3 DNA sequence: TGTGCCAGCAGCTTAGTGAAGGGCGGGAGGACCTACAATGAGCAGTTCTTC.